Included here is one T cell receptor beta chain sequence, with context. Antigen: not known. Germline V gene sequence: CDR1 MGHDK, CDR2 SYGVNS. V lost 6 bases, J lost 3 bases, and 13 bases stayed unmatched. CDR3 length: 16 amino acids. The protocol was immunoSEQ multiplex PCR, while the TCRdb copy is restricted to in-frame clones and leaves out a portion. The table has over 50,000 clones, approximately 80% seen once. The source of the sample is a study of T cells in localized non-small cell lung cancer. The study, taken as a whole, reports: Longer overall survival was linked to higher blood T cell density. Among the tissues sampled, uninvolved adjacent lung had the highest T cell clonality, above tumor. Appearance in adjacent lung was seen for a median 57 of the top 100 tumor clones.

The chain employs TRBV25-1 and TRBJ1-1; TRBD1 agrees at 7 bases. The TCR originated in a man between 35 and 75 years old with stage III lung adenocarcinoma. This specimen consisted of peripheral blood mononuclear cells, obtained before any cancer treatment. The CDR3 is CASRAPRGVYDTEAFF. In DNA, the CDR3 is TGTGCCAGCAGAGCACCCAGGGGGGTTTACGACACTGAAGCTTTCTTT.